The 25 T cell receptor beta chains given below trace back to one sample, sequenced in a study of blood T cell repertoires in COVID-19. The repertoire was sequenced with immunoSEQ multiplex PCR; TCRdb's copy has only in-frame clones and lacks some. Of approximately 150,000 clones listed, approximately 82% are singletons. Sequencing used peripheral blood. These receptors all come from a human donor in a cohort sampled during active COVID-19.

The V call is TRBV7-6, the J call TRBJ2-2; 8 nucleotides match TRBD2. From germline, CDR1 is SGHVS and CDR2 FNYEAQ. This CDR3 spans 16 amino acids. Trimming removed 5 bases from V and 2 bases from J; junction bases left unmatched: 7. CDR3 residues: CASSGPSGSNTGELFF. The CDR3 region has the DNA TGTGCCAGCAGCGGCCCAAGCGGGAGTAACACCGGGGAGCTGTTTTTT.

This clone was seen once. This sequence joins TRBV19 and TRBJ1-2, with D possibly matching TRBD1 (6 bases). Trimming left V 3 bases short and J 4 bases short, with 9 bases between. The CDR3 contains 13 residues. Per the germline V gene, CDR1 is LNHDA and CDR2 is SQIVND (reference sequence). This CDR3 is CASSMGRGYGYTF. Here the CDR3 DNA reads TGTGCCAGTAGTATGGGCAGGGGCTATGGCTACACCTTC.

This clone occurred once. CDR3: CSGAWGGYTEAFF. In nucleotides, the CDR3 is TGCAGCGGCGCGTGGGGGGGGTACACTGAAGCTTTCTTT. The genes are TRBV29-1 and TRBJ1-1; possible D gene TRBD1, 5 bases. CDR3 size: 13 residues. Germline CDR1 is SQVTM and CDR2 is ANQGSEA. Trimming removed 7 bases from V and 3 bases from J, with 15 bases in between.

V is TRBV18 and J is TRBJ1-2; 8 bases agree with TRBD1. Germline V CDR1 and CDR2: KGHSH, LQKENI. The CDR3 is 14 residues long. V trimming: 6 bases; J trimming: 8 bases; junction bases outside the gene matches: 11. In nucleotides, the CDR3 is TGTGCCAGCTCCCAGGGACAGGCCGCGGGGGGCTACACCTTC. Protein sequence: CASSQGQAAGGYTF.

The count of this clone is one. The chain links TRBV6-1 to TRBJ2-2, with D perhaps matching TRBD2 (6 bases). Germline assignment: CDR1 MNHNS and CDR2 SASEGT. The V gene lost 1 base and the J gene lost 5 bases, with 11 bases spanning the gap. The CDR3 runs 15 residues. CDR3 in DNA: TGTGCCAGCAGTGAAGAGGGGAGGTGGACCGGGGAGCTGTTTTTT. Translation: CASSEEGRWTGELFF.

The chain combines TRBV7-9 with TRBJ1-1; D is perhaps TRBD1 (6 bases). Trimming took 1 base from V and 7 from J, leaving 13 bases between them. This CDR3 is 14 amino acids long. CDR1 is SEHNR, CDR2 FQNEAQ, per germline (reference sequence). CDR3 sequence reads: CASSLDGGRGEAFF. In DNA, the CDR3 is TGTGCCAGCAGCTTAGACGGGGGGCGAGGTGAAGCTTTCTTT.

The V call is TRBV7-6, the J call TRBJ2-3; D is uncertain. The V end lost 4 bases, the J end lost 1 base, and 6 bases lay between the germline ends. CDR3 length: 13 amino acids. Germline values: CDR1 SGHVS, CDR2 FNYEAQ. This chain's CDR3 is CASSSLRTDTQYF. Written as DNA, the CDR3 is TGTGCCAGCAGCTCACTTCGCACAGATACGCAGTATTTT.

The chain is built from TRBV9 and TRBJ1-2; weak D call: TRBD1 (6 bases). The CDR3 length is 13 residues. Germline lookup yields CDR1 SGDLS and CDR2 YYNGEE. Trimming cost V 0 bases and J 6 bases, with 9 bases left between them. The CDR3 here is CASSVAGEHGYTF. The CDR3 nucleotides read TGTGCCAGCAGCGTAGCAGGGGAGCATGGCTACACCTTC.

The rearrangement joins TRBV24-1 to TRBJ1-5; a possible D gene is TRBD1 (5 bases). CDR1 and CDR2 from the germline V gene are KGHDR and SFDVKD. The CDR3 runs to 13 residues. The V gene lost 4 bases and the J gene lost 4 bases, with 7 bases spanning the gap. The CDR3: CATSESGNQPQHF. CDR3 sequence (DNA): TGTGCCACCAGTGAGTCAGGGAATCAGCCCCAGCATTTT.

This clone was counted once. The rearrangement joins TRBV11-1 to TRBJ2-1; no clear D. CDR3 length: 16 residues. In germline, CDR1 is SGHAT, CDR2 FQDESV (reference sequence). Trimming pared 1 base from V and 2 bases from J, leaving 12 bases between. Here the CDR3 reads CASSLVVGHPYNEQFF. In nucleotides, the CDR3 is TGTGCCAGCAGCTTAGTGGTTGGCCACCCCTACAATGAGCAGTTCTTC.

The V call is TRBV9, the J call TRBJ1-5, with D unclear. Germline assignment: CDR1 SGDLS and CDR2 YYNGEE. CDR3 length: 12 residues. Trimming took 2 bases from V and 3 from J, leaving 3 bases between them. This CDR3 is CASSVVNQPQHF. CDR3 DNA sequence: TGTGCCAGCAGCGTCGTCAATCAGCCCCAGCATTTT.

The V and J genes are TRBV18 and TRBJ2-5; 12 nucleotides line up with TRBD2. The germline CDR1 and CDR2 sequences are KGHSH and LQKENI. The CDR3 totals 14 residues. Germline trimming cut 4 bases from V and 5 bases from J; bases unmatched to any gene: 2. CDR3 residues: CASSRTSGRETQYF. The CDR3 nucleotides read TGTGCCAGCTCACGCACTAGCGGGAGGGAGACCCAGTACTTC. The full variable domain, its missing parts supplied by reference TRBV18 and TRBJ2-5, is NAGVMQNPRHLVRRRGQEARLRCSPMKGHSHVYWYRQLPEEGLKFMVYLQKENIIDESGMPKERFSAEFPKEGPSILRIQQVVRGDSAAYFCASSRTSGRETQYFGPGTRLLVL.

The gene calls are TRBV2 and TRBJ2-5; weak D call: TRBD2 (6 bases). V was shortened by 11 bases and J by 0 bases, with 13 bases between the two germline ends. Germline loops: CDR1 SNHLY, CDR2 FYNNEI. CDR3 length equals 13 residues. Here the CDR3 DNA reads TGTGCCGGAACTAGCTTATACCAAGAGACCCAGTACTTC. Protein sequence: CAGTSLYQETQYF.

This clone has a single count. The V gene is TRBV19, the J gene TRBJ2-7; 8 nucleotides agree with TRBD1. The trim removed 5 bases at V and 4 bases at J, leaving 10 bases unmatched. The V gene's germline CDR1 is LNHDA and CDR2 SQIVND (reference sequence). The CDR3 loop spans 15 amino acids. CDR3 sequence reads: CASSPNRDRLYEQYF. The CDR3 DNA reads as TGTGCCAGTAGTCCGAACCGGGACAGGCTTTACGAGCAGTACTTC.

The chain carries TRBV6-1 and TRBJ2-5; TRBD1 agrees at 10 bases. The germline CDR1 and CDR2 sequences are MNHNS and SASEGT. This CDR3 has 17 amino acids. Losses at the gene ends were 4 bases for V and 5 bases for J; bases not matched to a gene: 13. CDR3 bases: TGTGCCAGCAGTGTACCCCGGGACAGGGGCCTGCCCGAGACCCAGTACTTC. Translating gives CASSVPRDRGLPETQYF.

The chain links TRBV5-1 to TRBJ1-4, with a tentative D call TRBD1 (5 bases). Germline V gives CDR1 SGHRS, CDR2 YFSETQ. The CDR3 runs 14 residues. The V end was cut by 5 bases, the J end by 3 bases, with 11 bases between. CDR3 loop: CASRLGGSNEKLFF. DNA of the CDR3: TGCGCCAGCAGGCTCGGGGGATCTAATGAAAAACTGTTTTTT.

J is TRBJ2-3 and V is TRBV11-3, with TRBD2 matching over 12 bases. The ends lost 0 bases at V and 5 bases at J; junction bases unmatched: 12. Looked up from germline, CDR1 is SGHNT and CDR2 is YENEEA. There are 19 residues in the CDR3. The CDR3 loop is CASSLEYGMATSGRDTQYF. The DNA of the CDR3 is TGTGCCAGCAGCTTAGAGTACGGGATGGCGACTAGCGGGAGAGATACGCAGTATTTT.

This clone occurred once. This chain uses TRBV29-1 with TRBJ2-1; TRBD1 aligns across 7 bases. The V segment lost 7 bases and the J segment 7 bases; nucleotides outside the gene matches: 7. The CDR3 consists of 12 residues. Germline CDR1 reads SQVTM; CDR2 reads ANQGSEA. CDR3 nucleotides: TGCAGCGGGCAGGGGGACAGTAATGAGCAGTTCTTC. This translates into CSGQGDSNEQFF.

The chain joins TRBV28 to TRBJ1-2; D is undetermined. Trimming shortened V by 1 base and J by 0 bases, and 3 bases separated the two germline ends. CDR3 length: 13 amino acids. The germline V gene has CDR1 MDHEN and CDR2 SYDVKM. In nucleotides, the CDR3 is TGTGCCAGCAGTTTATCCACTAACTATGGCTACACCTTC. This sequence encodes CASSLSTNYGYTF.

In this sample, this clone turned up a few times. The V and J genes are TRBV18 and TRBJ2-3, with 9 bases that match TRBD2. Trimming removed 1 base from V and 5 bases from J; junction bases left unmatched: 4. CDR1 is KGHSH and CDR2 is LQKENI in the germline V gene. CDR3 length equals 15 residues. The CDR3 loop is CASSPLAGVRDTQYF. CDR3 coding DNA: TGTGCCAGCTCACCACTAGCGGGGGTAAGAGATACGCAGTATTTT.

This chain connects TRBV18 to TRBJ2-3, with 8 bases identical to TRBD1. This CDR3 has 15 amino acids. With 5 bases clipped from V and 1 base from J, the junction kept 5 bases outside the gene matches. Germline V gene data show CDR1 as KGHSH and CDR2 as LQKENI. In DNA form, the CDR3 reads TGTGCCAGCTCATTGGCGACAGGGGGCACAGATACGCAGTATTTT. Translation: CASSLATGGTDTQYF. Complete variable domain (other parts from reference TRBV18 and TRBJ2-3): NAGVMQNPRHLVRRRGQEARLRCSPMKGHSHVYWYRQLPEEGLKFMVYLQKENIIDESGMPKERFSAEFPKEGPSILRIQQVVRGDSAAYFCASSLATGGTDTQYFGPGTRLTVL.

This chain links TRBV3-1 (or the pseudogene TRBV3-2) with TRBJ1-1; D perhaps matches TRBD1 (5 bases). The CDR3 length is 16 residues. Between the trimmed V and J ends, which lost 0 bases and 4 bases, there was a span of 15 bases. Germline V gene lookup returns CDR1 LGHDT and CDR2 YNNKEL (reference sequence). DNA of the CDR3: TGTGCCAGCAGCCAAGATCGTGGAGGGAGGGGCACTGAAGCTTTCTTT. Its protein product is CASSQDRGGRGTEAFF.

V and J are TRBV15 and TRBJ1-1; 7 bases align to TRBD1. The CDR3 runs to 15 residues. The J segment lost 1 base and the V segment lost 3 bases, leaving 5 bases of the junction unmatched. Looked up from germline, CDR1 is LNHNV and CDR2 is YYDKDF (reference sequence). The CDR3 loop reads CATSSRGTANTEAFF. CDR3 DNA: TGTGCCACCAGCAGCCGGGGGACAGCGAACACTGAAGCTTTCTTT.

The CDR3 reads CASSNGGSYEQYF. In nucleotides, the CDR3 is TGTGCCAGTAGTAACGGGGGCTCCTACGAGCAGTACTTC. The chain uses TRBV19 and TRBJ2-7; D perhaps matches TRBD2 (6 bases). The V end lost 4 bases, the J end lost 0 bases, and 7 bases lay between the germline ends. Per germline, CDR1 LNHDA and CDR2 SQIVND (reference sequence). The CDR3 length is 13 residues.

This chain uses TRBV5-8 with TRBJ2-7; 7 bases align to TRBD2. Unmatched junction bases numbered 9, after V lost 1 base and J lost 2 bases. CDR3 size: 16 residues. The germline V gene encodes CDR1 SGHTS and CDR2 YDEGEE. The CDR3 region is CASSLTVLAEPYEQYF. In DNA, the CDR3 is TGTGCCAGCAGCTTGACCGTCCTAGCGGAACCCTACGAGCAGTACTTC.